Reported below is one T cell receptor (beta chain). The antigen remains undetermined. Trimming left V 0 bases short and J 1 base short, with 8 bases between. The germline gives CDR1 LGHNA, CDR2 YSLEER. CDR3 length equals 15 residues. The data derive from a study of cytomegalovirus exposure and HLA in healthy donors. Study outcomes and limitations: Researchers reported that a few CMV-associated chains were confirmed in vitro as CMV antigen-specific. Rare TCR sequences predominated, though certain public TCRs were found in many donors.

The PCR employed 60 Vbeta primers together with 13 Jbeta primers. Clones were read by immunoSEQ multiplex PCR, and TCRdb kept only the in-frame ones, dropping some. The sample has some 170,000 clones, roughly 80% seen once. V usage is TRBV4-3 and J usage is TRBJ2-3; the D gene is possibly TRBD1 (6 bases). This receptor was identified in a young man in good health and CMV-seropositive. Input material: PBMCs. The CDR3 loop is CASSQEQGRTDTQYF. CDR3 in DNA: TGCGCCAGCAGCCAAGAGCAGGGGCGCACAGATACGCAGTATTTT.